This paragraph covers one T cell receptor beta chain sequence. The target antigen is unknown. The data derive from a study of cytomegalovirus exposure and HLA in healthy donors. Turning to the study itself: In an early release, HLA-typed donors contributed roughly 85 million unique TCR sequences.

Primers: 60 Vbeta forward and 13 Jbeta reverse. Using immunoSEQ multiplex PCR, the repertoire was profiled, and TCRdb retains in-frame clones only, with some absent. This sample has 200,000 or so clones, with more than 80% found just once. Study-wide results and caveats: Reports credit the classifier with highly specific, highly sensitive diagnosis of cytomegalovirus status. Trimming of TCR beta V- and J-genes showed a link, identified in a later analysis, to a missense DCLRE1C variant. It was reported in a later analysis that an Asian-associated ancestry cluster showed fewer N-insertions than the approximately 670-donor mean.

The trim removed 6 bases at V and 4 bases at J, leaving 12 bases unmatched. This CDR3 contains 19 residues. Germline CDR1 SNHLY, CDR2 FYNNEI. The origin of this receptor is a woman aged 50 to 60 in good health and CMV-seropositive. V gene TRBV2 combines with J gene TRBJ2-1; TRBD2 matches at 16 bases. Material: PBMCs. The CDR3 DNA sequence: TGTGCCAGCAGGTGGGGGACTAGCGGGGGGGCCGGAGGTTACAATGAGCAGTTCTTC. Encoded protein: CASRWGTSGGAGGYNEQFF.